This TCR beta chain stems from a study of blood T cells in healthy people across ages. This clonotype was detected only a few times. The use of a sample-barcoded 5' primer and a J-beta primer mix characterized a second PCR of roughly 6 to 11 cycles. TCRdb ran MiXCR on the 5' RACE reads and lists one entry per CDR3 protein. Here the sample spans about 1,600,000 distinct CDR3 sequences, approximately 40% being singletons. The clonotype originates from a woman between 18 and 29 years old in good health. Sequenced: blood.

DNA of the CDR3: TGTGCCAGCAGTTTTAAGGGGAACTACGAGCAGTACTTC. Translation: CASSFKGNYEQYF. The rearrangement joins TRBV27 to TRBJ2-7; a possible D gene is TRBD1 (5 bases). The length of the CDR3 is 13 residues. Germline loops: CDR1 MNHEY, CDR2 SMNVEV (reference sequence). Trimming pared 3 bases from V and 3 bases from J, leaving 9 bases between.